There are many counts of the clone carrying this T cell receptor beta chain. What it binds is not known. This sample's TCRbeta library carried unique molecular identifier barcodes. One entry per CDR3 protein, called by TCRdb with MiXCR from the PCR reads. The table includes about 98,000 distinct CDR3 sequences, roughly 7.1% detected once. This entry belongs to a study of T-cell reconstitution after alpha-beta-depleted transplantation in children. Regarding the study as a whole: When one year had passed after transplant, most T-cell counts and diversity came from newly produced T cells. Roughly two months post-transplant, alpha-beta T cells reportedly originated from several hundred graft clones that had expanded. Surviving recipient T cells and thymic progenitors underlay high day-60 TCRbeta diversity in some patients.

The CDR3 length is 15 residues. Trimming pared 2 bases from V and 5 bases from J, leaving 16 bases between. This sequence joins TRBV12-3 or TRBV12-4 and TRBJ2-7, with a weak D call TRBD2 (7 bases). Specimen: PBMCs, collected before TCRalphabeta/CD19-depleted stem cell transplant. This TCR came from a boy younger than 10 with acute lymphoblastic leukemia, due to receive a stem cell transplant. CDR3 sequence: CASSLSRGARHEQYF. CDR3 coding DNA: TGTGCCAGCAGTTTATCACGGGGGGCGCGCCACGAGCAGTACTTC.